One and the same sample provided the 32 T cell receptor beta chains below, sequenced in a study of human T cells and chemical hapten exposure. TCRdb re-called the 5' RACE reads with MiXCR, one entry per CDR3 protein. Of about 120,000 distinct CDR3 sequences in the sample, 19% were seen once. Whole blood that had not been fractionated was the source of extracted total RNA. These receptors all stem from a human donor in good health.

The chain combines TRBV6-5 with TRBJ1-5; TRBD1 is a possible D gene (5 bases). The CDR3 runs to 14 residues. The germline V gene encodes CDR1 MNHEY and CDR2 SVGAGI. V was clipped by 2 bases and J by 7 bases, with 12 bases between them. The DNA for the CDR3 is TGTGCCAGCAGTTACGGGGCAGGGAGGCAGCCCCAGCATTTT. Encoded protein: CASSYGAGRQPQHF.

This clonotype was recorded at least ten times. The J gene is TRBJ1-2, the V gene TRBV28, with 9 bases aligning to TRBD1. CDR1 is MDHEN and CDR2 is SYDVKM in the germline V gene. The CDR3 totals 14 residues. Trimming removed 7 bases from V and 8 bases from J; junction bases left unmatched: 11. In DNA, the CDR3 is TGTGCCAGCATAACAGGGGGCGGGGGAGGAGGCTACACCTTC. Translating it yields CASITGGGGGGYTF.

The chain recombines TRBV5-5 with TRBJ2-2, with 10 bases that match TRBD1. CDR3 length: 14 residues. The V and J ends lost 7 bases and 5 bases, in that order; junction bases with no gene match: 5. From germline, CDR1 is SGHKS and CDR2 YYEKEE (reference sequence). The CDR3 region is CASWDRGWTGELFF. For the CDR3, the DNA is TGTGCCAGCTGGGACAGGGGTTGGACCGGGGAGCTGTTTTTT.

There are a few counts of this clonotype. The CDR3, as DNA: TGTGCCACCAGCGAGGGACGGCAGAACACTGAAGCTTTCTTT. As protein: CATSEGRQNTEAFF. The chain recombines TRBV15 with TRBJ1-1; D perhaps matches TRBD1 (5 bases). V lost 5 bases and J 1 base, leaving 11 bases between the germline ends. The CDR3 contains 14 residues. Germline V gene lookup returns CDR1 LNHNV and CDR2 YYDKDF (reference sequence). The full variable domain, its missing parts supplied by reference TRBV15 and TRBJ1-1, is DAMVIQNPRYQVTQFGKPVTLSCSQTLNHNVMYWYQQKSSQAPKLLFHYYDKDFNNEADTPDNFQSRRPNTSFCFLDIRSPGLGDTAMYLCATSEGRQNTEAFFGQGTRLTVV.

The rearrangement joins TRBV4-1 to TRBJ1-6; TRBD1 matches 7 bases. Losses at the gene ends were 5 bases for V and 11 bases for J; bases not matched to a gene: 12. Germline assignment: CDR1 MGHRA and CDR2 YSYEKL. The CDR3 is 15 residues long. CDR3 bases: TGCGCCAGCAGCGAAACAGGGGTTCCCTTCCCACCCCTCCACTTT. Its protein product is CASSETGVPFPPLHF.

V is TRBV5-1 and J is TRBJ2-5; TRBD2 aligns across 12 bases. V lost 1 base to trimming and J lost 1 base; unmatched junction nucleotides: 5. CDR3 length: 17 residues. Per the germline V gene, CDR1 is SGHRS and CDR2 is YFSETQ. CDR3 sequence: CASSLNPGLAGQETQYF. DNA of the CDR3: TGCGCCAGCAGCTTGAACCCGGGACTAGCGGGCCAAGAGACCCAGTACTTC.

This clonotype came up a few times. This sequence joins TRBV7-2 and TRBJ1-2; TRBD1 aligns across 11 bases. The CDR3 covers 16 residues. Germline V gene sequence: CDR1 SGHTA, CDR2 FQGNSA. The V gene end was trimmed by 5 bases and the J gene end by 5 bases; junction bases not matched to a gene: 10. The CDR3 protein is CASSTRDRGIGYGYTF. DNA of the CDR3: TGTGCCAGCAGCACTAGGGACAGGGGGATCGGGTATGGCTACACCTTC. Based on the CDR3 plus reference TRBV7-2 and TRBJ1-2, the full variable domain is GAGVSQSPSNKVTEKGKDVELRCDPISGHTALYWYRQSLGQGLEFLIYFQGNSAPDKSGLPSDRFSAERTGGSVSTLTIQRTQQEDSAVYLCASSTRDRGIGYGYTFGSGTRLTVV.

The CDR3 nucleotides are TGCAGTGCTAGAGATGATCGACTAGCGGGAGTTTACAATGAGCAGTTCTTC. Translation gives CSARDDRLAGVYNEQFF. The chain is built from TRBV20-1 and TRBJ2-1; 12 bases match TRBD2. Trimming removed 0 bases from V and 4 bases from J; junction bases left unmatched: 7. CDR1 and CDR2 from the germline V gene are DFQATT and SNEGSKA (reference sequence). The CDR3 is made up of 17 amino acids.

This clonotype was observed a few times. The V and J genes are TRBV7-9 and TRBJ2-7; 8 bases agree with TRBD1. The trim removed 1 base at V and 6 bases at J, leaving 8 bases unmatched. The germline CDR1 and CDR2 sequences are SEHNR and FQNEAQ (reference sequence). The CDR3 loop spans 15 amino acids. The CDR3 protein is CASSLERTGLAEQYF. The CDR3 DNA is TGTGCCAGCAGCTTAGAACGGACAGGGTTAGCCGAGCAGTACTTC.

CDR3 DNA: TGTGCCAGTAGTACTGGGACAGGGGGTCACACCGGGGAGCTGTTTTTT. Encoded protein: CASSTGTGGHTGELFF. The V call is TRBV19, the J call TRBJ2-2, with TRBD1 matching over 11 bases. Germline lookup yields CDR1 LNHDA and CDR2 SQIVND (reference sequence). CDR3 length equals 16 residues. V dropped 4 bases and J dropped 3; count of bases not matched to a gene: 4.

This clonotype has a count of ten or more. J is TRBJ2-1 and V is TRBV30, with TRBD2 matching 13 bases. The CDR3 has 15 residues. The germline V gene has CDR1 GTSNPN and CDR2 SVGIG (reference sequence). With 0 bases clipped from V and 4 bases from J, the junction kept 0 bases outside the gene matches. The CDR3 sequence: CAWSVLAGGYNEQFF. The CDR3 bases are TGTGCCTGGAGTGTACTAGCGGGAGGGTACAATGAGCAGTTCTTC. Based on the CDR3 plus reference TRBV30 and TRBJ2-1, the full variable domain is SQTIHQWPATLVQPVGSPLSLECTVEGTSNPNLYWYRQAAGRGLQLLFYSVGIGQISSEVPQNLSASRPQDRQFILSSKKLLLSDSGFYLCAWSVLAGGYNEQFFGPGTRLTVL.

This clonotype was recorded a few times. V gene TRBV6-5 combines with J gene TRBJ2-1; D could derive from TRBD1 or TRBD2 (7 bases each). Trimming pared 2 bases from V and 10 bases from J, leaving 27 bases between. CDR3 length: 18 amino acids. Germline lookup yields CDR1 MNHEY and CDR2 SVGAGI. CDR3 protein: CASSYHPPQGEGFWEQFF. The CDR3 nucleotides read TGTGCCAGCAGTTACCATCCCCCTCAGGGGGAGGGCTTTTGGGAGCAGTTCTTC.

The J gene is TRBJ1-5, the V gene TRBV12-5; D is possibly TRBD1 (5 bases). The CDR3 sequence is 15 residues long. The ends were cut back, 6 bases at V and 0 bases at J, with 12 bases in the middle. CDR1 is LGHNT and CDR2 is FRNRAP in the germline V gene. CDR3 nucleotides: TGTGCTAGTGGCCCGCGGGGCCTTAGCAATCAGCCCCAGCATTTT. Its protein is CASGPRGLSNQPQHF.

This clonotype showed up just a few times. V usage is TRBV19 and J usage is TRBJ2-1; TRBD1 agrees at 11 bases. J gave up 6 bases and V 8 bases, and 0 bases lay outside the gene matches. The germline V gene has CDR1 LNHDA and CDR2 SQIVND (reference sequence). This CDR3 region has 12 residues. CDR3 amino acids: CASGQGANEQFF. The DNA of the CDR3 is TGTGCCAGTGGACAGGGGGCCAATGAGCAGTTCTTC.

This clonotype was detected many times. The chain joins TRBV5-1 to TRBJ2-7, with D perhaps matching TRBD1 or TRBD2 (5 bases each). This CDR3 has 17 amino acids. V was cut by 3 bases and J by 0 bases, with 19 bases left in between. Germline values: CDR1 SGHRS, CDR2 YFSETQ. Here the CDR3 reads CASSSTLGPPRSYEQYF. The CDR3 DNA sequence: TGCGCCAGCAGCTCGACACTGGGACCCCCCCGCTCCTACGAGCAGTACTTC.

The V and J genes are TRBV5-4 and TRBJ1-2, with 7 bases lining up with TRBD1. V dropped 4 bases and J dropped 4; count of bases not matched to a gene: 7. The germline CDR1 and CDR2 sequences are SGHNT and YYREEE (reference sequence). The CDR3 runs to 14 residues. The CDR3 DNA reads TGTGCCAGCAGCCCCGAGAAGGGGGCCTATGGCTACACCTTC. This gives the protein CASSPEKGAYGYTF.

This clonotype showed up just a few times. The V call is TRBV20-1, the J call TRBJ1-5; possible D gene TRBD1, 6 bases. The CDR3 is made up of 12 amino acids. V lost 0 bases, J lost 11 bases, and 11 bases lay in between. In germline, CDR1 is DFQATT, CDR2 SNEGSKA (reference sequence). The CDR3 sequence: CSAREGGRAQHF. The CDR3 DNA reads TGCAGTGCTAGAGAGGGGGGCCGGGCCCAGCATTTT.

V usage is TRBV28 and J usage is TRBJ2-1; perhaps D is TRBD1 or TRBD2 (5 bases each). The CDR3 consists of 16 residues. Germline CDR1 is MDHEN and CDR2 is SYDVKM. Trimming took 7 bases from V and 9 from J, leaving 25 bases between them. In DNA form, the CDR3 reads TGTGCCAGCACACTACTAGGCCGGGACCGCGCACGTGAGCAGTTCTTC. Its protein is CASTLLGRDRAREQFF.

In nucleotides, the CDR3 is TGTGCCAGCAGCCCGACAGGACCCCTGAACGAGCAGTACTTC. Its translation is CASSPTGPLNEQYF. The chain combines TRBV7-9 with TRBJ2-7, with TRBD1 as a possible D gene (6 bases). Germline CDR1 reads SEHNR; CDR2 reads FQNEAQ (reference sequence). V dropped 5 bases and J dropped 5 bases, with 16 bases sitting between them. There are 14 residues in the CDR3.

V usage is TRBV5-5 and J usage is TRBJ2-7, with TRBD2 matching over 8 bases. This CDR3 has 15 residues. Germline V gives CDR1 SGHKS, CDR2 YYEKEE (reference sequence). The V gene end was trimmed by 4 bases and the J gene end by 2 bases; junction bases not matched to a gene: 8. The CDR3 DNA is TGTGCCAGCAGCACAGGACTAGCTATCGCCTACGAGCAGTACTTC. This translates into CASSTGLAIAYEQYF.

This clonotype occurred a few times. The chain links TRBV7-9 to TRBJ1-3; D is unresolved. V lost 3 bases and J lost 2, with 8 bases in between. This CDR3 region has 14 residues. Germline-derived CDR1 and CDR2 are SEHNR and FQNEAQ (reference sequence). CDR3 bases: TGTGCCAGCAGCTTCGGGGTCGCTGGAAACACCATATATTTT. Translation: CASSFGVAGNTIYF.

The chain is built from TRBV12-3 or TRBV12-4 and TRBJ2-3, with D hard to call. The CDR3 totals 13 residues. V dropped 2 bases and J dropped 6 bases, with 9 bases sitting between them. The CDR3 here is CASSLNTFDTQYF. CDR3 bases: TGTGCCAGCAGTTTAAATACCTTTGATACGCAGTATTTT.

The J gene is TRBJ2-7, the V gene TRBV29-1; 7 bases agree with TRBD1. Germline-derived CDR1 and CDR2 are SQVTM and ANQGSEA. The CDR3 has 12 amino acids. Germline trimming cut 6 bases from V and 4 bases from J; bases unmatched to any gene: 6. The CDR3 sequence: CSVRSTGYEQYF. CDR3 nucleotide sequence: TGCAGCGTCCGATCGACAGGGTACGAGCAGTACTTC.

This clonotype was seen more than once but under ten times. The chain couples TRBV7-6 to TRBJ2-1, with no clear D. This CDR3 contains 14 residues. Per germline, CDR1 SGHVS and CDR2 FNYEAQ. V lost 5 bases to trimming and J lost 3 bases, with 11 bases between them. The CDR3 sequence: CASSPNYYYNEQFF. In DNA, the CDR3 is TGTGCCAGCAGCCCTAACTACTACTACAATGAGCAGTTCTTC.

This clonotype was seen a few times. This chain joins TRBV7-9 and TRBJ2-6; D is perhaps TRBD1 (5 bases). The germline V gene encodes CDR1 SEHNR and CDR2 FQNEAQ (reference sequence). The CDR3 is 14 amino acids. The V and J ends lost 9 bases and 0 bases respectively, with 9 bases between them. CDR3 protein: CASSQGSGANVLTF. The CDR3 bases are TGTGCCAGTTCCCAGGGCTCTGGGGCCAACGTCCTGACTTTC.

This chain connects TRBV28 to TRBJ2-3, with 10 bases lining up with TRBD2. The CDR3 consists of 22 residues. Unmatched junction bases numbered 21, after V lost 3 bases and J lost 0 bases. Germline V gene sequence: CDR1 MDHEN, CDR2 SYDVKM. This CDR3 is CASSLRRWNRASGGQSTDTQYF. The CDR3 bases are TGTGCCAGCAGTTTGAGGAGGTGGAACAGAGCTAGCGGGGGTCAGAGCACAGATACGCAGTATTTT.

The chain uses TRBV7-2 and TRBJ2-5, with 7 positions matching TRBD1. Germline V CDR1 and CDR2: SGHTA, FQGNSA. The junction had 13 bases not matched to a gene; V was cut back by 3 bases and J by 6 bases. The CDR3 consists of 16 residues. The DNA for the CDR3 is TGTGCCAGCAGCTTCGGAACAGGGGTTGTTGAAAAGACCCAGTACTTC. Amino acids: CASSFGTGVVEKTQYF.

In its sample, this clonotype was seen a few times. This chain's CDR3 is CASLTWGTDTQYF. The DNA for the CDR3 is TGTGCCAGCTTAACGTGGGGCACAGATACGCAGTATTTT. This chain connects TRBV12-3 or TRBV12-4 to TRBJ2-3, with D uncertain. The V end lost 8 bases, the J end lost 1 base, and 10 bases lay between the germline ends. CDR3 length: 13 residues.

This clonotype was counted many times. CDR3 amino acids: CSVGGGGGTGANVLTF. CDR3 DNA: TGCAGCGTTGGTGGGGGAGGGGGAACTGGGGCCAACGTCCTGACTTTC. The rearrangement joins TRBV29-1 to TRBJ2-6; D might be TRBD2 (7 bases). Germline V gene lookup returns CDR1 SQVTM and CDR2 ANQGSEA. This CDR3 spans 16 amino acids. The germline V and J ends were trimmed by 4 bases and 2 bases, with 15 bases remaining between them.

This clonotype was detected only once. The chain is built from TRBV3-1 and TRBJ2-1; D call uncertain. Germline V lookup: CDR1 LGHDT, CDR2 YNNKEL (reference sequence). The CDR3 contains 13 residues. V was cut by 1 base and J by 12 bases, with 13 bases left in between. In DNA form, the CDR3 reads TGTGCCAGCAGCCAAGTCCCCCGTCGTGGGCAGTTCTTC. Translated: CASSQVPRRGQFF.

The chain has TRBV30 and TRBJ1-2; a weak D match, TRBD1 (6 bases). The germline V gene has CDR1 GTSNPN and CDR2 SVGIG (reference sequence). This CDR3 region has 13 residues. With 5 bases removed from V and 7 bases from J, the gap between germline ends came to 17 bases. The CDR3: CAWSDRGAGGYTF. The DNA of the CDR3 is TGTGCCTGGTCCGACCGGGGGGCCGGTGGCTACACCTTC.

The V gene is TRBV20-1, the J gene TRBJ1-1; no clear D gene. Germline lookup yields CDR1 DFQATT and CDR2 SNEGSKA (reference sequence). This CDR3 has 13 residues. V dropped 4 bases and J dropped 4 bases, with 13 bases sitting between them. CDR3 residues: CSATSRAGTEAFF. In DNA form, the CDR3 reads TGCAGTGCTACCTCCCGTGCGGGCACTGAAGCTTTCTTT.